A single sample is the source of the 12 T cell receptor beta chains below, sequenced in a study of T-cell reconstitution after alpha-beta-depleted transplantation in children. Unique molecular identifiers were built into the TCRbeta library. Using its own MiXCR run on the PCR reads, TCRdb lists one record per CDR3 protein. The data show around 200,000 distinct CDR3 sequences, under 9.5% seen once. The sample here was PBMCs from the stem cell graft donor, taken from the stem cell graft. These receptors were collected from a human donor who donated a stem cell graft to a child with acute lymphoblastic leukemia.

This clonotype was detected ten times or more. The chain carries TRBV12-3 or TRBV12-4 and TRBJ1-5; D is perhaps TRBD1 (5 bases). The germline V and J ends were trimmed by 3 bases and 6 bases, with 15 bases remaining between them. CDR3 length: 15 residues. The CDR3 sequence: CASSFLAAGPQPQHF. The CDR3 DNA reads TGTGCCAGCAGTTTCTTGGCGGCAGGGCCTCAGCCCCAGCATTTT.

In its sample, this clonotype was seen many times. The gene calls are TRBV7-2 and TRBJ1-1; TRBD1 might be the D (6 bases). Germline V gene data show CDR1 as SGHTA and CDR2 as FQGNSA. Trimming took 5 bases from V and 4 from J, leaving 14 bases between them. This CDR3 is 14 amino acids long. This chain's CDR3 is CASSPSGGRTEAFF. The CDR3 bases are TGTGCCAGCAGCCCCTCGGGGGGCCGCACTGAAGCTTTCTTT.

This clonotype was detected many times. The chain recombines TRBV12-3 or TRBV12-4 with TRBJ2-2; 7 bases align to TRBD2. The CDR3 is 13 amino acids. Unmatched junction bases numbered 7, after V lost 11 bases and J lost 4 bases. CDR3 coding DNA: TGTGCCTGGGGAGGGCCGGGCACCGGGGAGCTGTTTTTT. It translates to CAWGGPGTGELFF.

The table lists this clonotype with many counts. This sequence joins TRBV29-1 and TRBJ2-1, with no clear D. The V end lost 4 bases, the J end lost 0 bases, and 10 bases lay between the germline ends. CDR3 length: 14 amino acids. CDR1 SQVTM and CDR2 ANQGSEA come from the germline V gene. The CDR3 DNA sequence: TGCAGCGTTGGGAGTCTGAGCTCCTACAATGAGCAGTTCTTC. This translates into CSVGSLSSYNEQFF.

CDR3 sequence: CASSPTQGAAYEQYF. The CDR3 region has the DNA TGTGCCAGTAGCCCGACACAGGGGGCGGCGTACGAGCAGTACTTC. The V and J genes are TRBV19 and TRBJ2-7; 9 bases match TRBD1. The CDR3 totals 15 residues. Germline V gene lookup returns CDR1 LNHDA and CDR2 SQIVND (reference sequence). J was trimmed by 4 bases and V by 6 bases; bases with no gene match: 10.

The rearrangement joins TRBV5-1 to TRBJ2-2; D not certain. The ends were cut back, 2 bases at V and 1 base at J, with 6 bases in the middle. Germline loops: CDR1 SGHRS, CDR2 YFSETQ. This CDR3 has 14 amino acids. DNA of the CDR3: TGCGCCAGCAGCTTTGCGGAGAACACCGGGGAGCTGTTTTTT. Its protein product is CASSFAENTGELFF.

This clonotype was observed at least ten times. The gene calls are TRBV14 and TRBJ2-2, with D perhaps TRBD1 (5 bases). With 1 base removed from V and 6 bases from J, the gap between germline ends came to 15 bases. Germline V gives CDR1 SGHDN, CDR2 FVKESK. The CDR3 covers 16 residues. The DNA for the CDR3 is TGTGCCAGCAGCCAAGGGATCTTCCAGGGCCCCGGGGAGCTGTTTTTT. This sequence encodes CASSQGIFQGPGELFF.

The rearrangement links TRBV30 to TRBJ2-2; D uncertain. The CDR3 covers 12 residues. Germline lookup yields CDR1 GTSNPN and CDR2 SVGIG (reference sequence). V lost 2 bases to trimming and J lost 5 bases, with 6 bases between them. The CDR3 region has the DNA TGTGCCTGGAGTCTAAATACCGGGGAGCTGTTTTTT. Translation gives CAWSLNTGELFF.

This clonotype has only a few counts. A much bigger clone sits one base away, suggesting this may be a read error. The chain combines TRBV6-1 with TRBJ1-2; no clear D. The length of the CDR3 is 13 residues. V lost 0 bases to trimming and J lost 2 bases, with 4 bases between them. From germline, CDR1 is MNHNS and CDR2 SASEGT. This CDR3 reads CASSEAGNYGYTF. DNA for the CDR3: TGTGCCAGCAGTGAAGCAGGGAACTATGGCTACACCTTC.

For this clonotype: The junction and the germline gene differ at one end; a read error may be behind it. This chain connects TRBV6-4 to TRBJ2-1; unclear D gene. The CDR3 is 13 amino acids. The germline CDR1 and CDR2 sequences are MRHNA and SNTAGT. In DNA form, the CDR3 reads TGTGCCAGCGGTGAAGGACCATTCAATGAGCAGTTCTTC. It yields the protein CASGEGPFNEQFF.

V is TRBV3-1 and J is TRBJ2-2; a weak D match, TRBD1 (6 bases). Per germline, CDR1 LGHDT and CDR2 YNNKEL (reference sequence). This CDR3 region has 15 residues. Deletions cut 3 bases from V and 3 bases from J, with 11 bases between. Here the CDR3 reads CASSQVTGYTGELFF. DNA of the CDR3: TGTGCCAGCAGCCAGGTGACAGGTTACACCGGGGAGCTGTTTTTT.

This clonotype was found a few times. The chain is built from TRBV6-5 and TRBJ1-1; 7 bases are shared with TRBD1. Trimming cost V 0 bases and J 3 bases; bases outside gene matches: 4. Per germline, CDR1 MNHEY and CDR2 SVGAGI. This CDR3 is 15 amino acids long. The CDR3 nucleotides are TGTGCCAGCAGTTACTCGAGGCAGGGGGACACTGAAGCTTTCTTT. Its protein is CASSYSRQGDTEAFF.